A single sample gave rise to the 29 T cell receptor beta chains below, sequenced in a study of molecular identifiers for immune sequencing clone quantification. Each CDR3 protein gets one entry after TCRdb re-called the PCR reads with MiXCR. The sample contains under 800,000 distinct CDR3 sequences, about 25% of which appear only once. The source material was naive CD8+ T cells from blood, with Jurkat cell RNA spiked in. Subset here: FACS-sorted CD8+CD4-CCR7+CD45RA+ naive T cells. These receptor sequences come from a human donor in good health. Some libraries in this study had Jurkat cell RNA spiked in.

This clonotype appeared a few times. This rearrangement joins TRBV5-8 to TRBJ2-7; 11 bases agree with TRBD1. This CDR3 has 16 residues. J lost 5 bases, V lost 4 bases, and 11 bases had no gene match. Germline V gene data show CDR1 as SGHTS and CDR2 as YDEGEE. The CDR3 loop reads CASSPTAGQGANEQYF. The CDR3 DNA reads TGTGCCAGCAGCCCCACGGCTGGACAGGGGGCTAACGAGCAGTACTTC. Full variable domain (outside the CDR3, taken from reference TRBV5-8 and TRBJ2-7): EAGVTQSPTHLIKTRGQQATLRCSPISGHTSVYWYQQALGLGLQFLLWYDEGEERNRGNFPPRFSGRQFPNYSSELNVNALELEDSALYLCASSPTAGQGANEQYFGPGTRLTVT.

This clonotype was found many times. This chain uses TRBV28 with TRBJ2-7; 7 bases fit TRBD1. The CDR3 contains 14 residues. The V gene end was trimmed by 5 bases and the J gene end by 1 base; junction bases not matched to a gene: 5. Germline CDR1 reads MDHEN; CDR2 reads SYDVKM. This CDR3 reads CASSTRQGSYEQYF. CDR3 coding DNA: TGTGCCAGCAGTACCCGACAGGGTTCCTACGAGCAGTACTTC. Using reference TRBV28 and TRBJ2-7 for the parts outside the CDR3, the full variable domain is DVKVTQSSRYLVKRTGEKVFLECVQDMDHENMFWYRQDPGLGLRLIYFSYDVKMKEKGDIPEGYSVSREKKERFSLILESASTNQTSMYLCASSTRQGSYEQYFGPGTRLTVT.

The J gene is TRBJ2-5, the V gene TRBV5-4; D is possibly TRBD1 (5 bases). Germline assignment: CDR1 SGHNT and CDR2 YYREEE (reference sequence). Trimming stripped 2 bases from V and 7 bases from J, with 12 bases between. This CDR3 has 13 residues. The CDR3 DNA reads as TGTGCCAGCAGCTTAGATGACAGACCGACCCAGTACTTC. Its translation: CASSLDDRPTQYF.

This sequence joins TRBV11-2 and TRBJ2-1; 7 bases are shared with TRBD1. Germline loops: CDR1 SGHAT, CDR2 FQNNGV. This CDR3 comprises 13 residues. Unmatched junction bases numbered 8, after V lost 6 bases and J lost 9 bases. The CDR3 protein is CASRPTGSTEQFF. CDR3 nucleotides: TGTGCCAGCAGGCCGACAGGGTCGACTGAGCAGTTCTTC. Supplemented by reference TRBV11-2 and TRBJ2-1, the full variable domain reads EAGVAQSPRYKIIEKRQSVAFWCNPISGHATLYWYQQILGQGPKLLIQFQNNGVVDDSQLPKDRFSAERLKGVDSTLKIQPAKLEDSAVYLCASRPTGSTEQFFGPGTRLTVL.

The J gene is TRBJ2-5, the V gene TRBV5-6; TRBD2 matches at 10 bases. Germline CDR1 reads SGHDT; CDR2 reads YYEEEE. Trimming at V came to 1 base and at J to 4 bases, leaving 4 bases not matched to a gene. The length of the CDR3 is 15 residues. CDR3 residues: CASSLLAGVRETQYF. The CDR3 coding sequence is TGTGCCAGCAGCTTGCTAGCGGGGGTGAGAGAGACCCAGTACTTC.

This clonotype was found once. In this CDR3 the conserved last residue, phenylalanine or tryptophan, is missing, so a read error is likely. This chain uses TRBV7-6 with TRBJ2-1; a possible D gene is TRBD2 (6 bases). The CDR3 spans 17 residues. V dropped 1 base and J dropped 4 bases, with 17 bases sitting between them. The germline V gene has CDR1 SGHVS and CDR2 FNYEAQ. The CDR3 bases are TGTGCCAGCAGCTTAGAGTCACCGGGACTTATTTACAATGAGCAGTTCTCC. Protein: CASSLESPGLIYNEQFS.

To note about this clonotype: A much larger clone differs by one base, so this may be a read error. The chain couples TRBV13 to TRBJ1-4; no clear D gene. CDR1 and CDR2 from the germline V gene are PRHDT and FYEKMQ (reference sequence). CDR3 size: 14 residues. Trimming left V 5 bases short and J 8 bases short, with 15 bases between. The CDR3 DNA reads TGTGCCAGCAGCCTTTCGGTAGGGCGAGAAAAACTGTTTTTT. This codes for CASSLSVGREKLFF.

This clonotype was seen ten or more times. This chain joins TRBV7-9 and TRBJ2-4; 12 nucleotides align to TRBD1. The CDR3 sequence is 17 residues long. V lost 5 bases, J lost 3 bases, and 8 bases stayed unmatched. The V gene's germline CDR1 is SEHNR and CDR2 FQNEAQ (reference sequence). The CDR3 loop is CASSPGTGGFGKNIQYF. CDR3 coding DNA: TGTGCCAGCAGCCCCGGGACAGGGGGCTTTGGCAAAAACATTCAGTACTTC.

This clonotype was seen at least ten times. The chain links TRBV6-6 to TRBJ1-2; D gene unclear. V lost 9 bases, J lost 2 bases, and 10 bases lay in between. The CDR3 covers 12 residues. From germline, CDR1 is MNHNY and CDR2 SVGAGI (reference sequence). Here the CDR3 DNA reads TGTGCCAGAACACCAGCAAACTATGGCTACACCTTC. Encoded protein: CARTPANYGYTF.

As regards this clonotype: This may stem from a read error, because a much larger clone lies one nucleotide away. This chain joins TRBV30 and TRBJ2-3; D is possibly TRBD2 (6 bases). Germline V gene lookup returns CDR1 GTSNPN and CDR2 SVGIG (reference sequence). The CDR3 covers 14 residues. The CDR3: CAWDGGSSTDTRYF. DNA of the CDR3: TGTGCCTGGGACGGGGGTTCTAGCACAGATACGCGGTATTTT.

Remarks on this clonotype: With a much larger clone just one base away, this may be a read error. The chain carries TRBV5-1 and TRBJ2-7; D possibly corresponds to TRBD1 (6 bases). This CDR3 contains 14 residues. Germline V CDR1 and CDR2: SGHRS, YFSETQ. CDR3 sequence reads: CASSFGQSSYAQYF. The CDR3 region has the DNA TGCGCCAGCAGCTTCGGACAGAGCTCCTACGCGCAGTACTTC.

This clonotype was picked up a small number of times. Here the CDR3 DNA reads TGTGCCAGCAGTAATCCCTATCTGGCCCCCTACGAGCAGTACTTC. Translating gives CASSNPYLAPYEQYF. The rearrangement links TRBV28 to TRBJ2-7; D is undetermined. Germline values: CDR1 MDHEN, CDR2 SYDVKM. Trimming took 5 bases from V and 2 from J, leaving 16 bases between them. CDR3 size: 15 residues.

The V gene is TRBV27, the J gene TRBJ2-5; possible D gene TRBD1, 6 bases. Trimming left V 5 bases short and J 9 bases short, with 22 bases between. From germline, CDR1 is MNHEY and CDR2 SMNVEV (reference sequence). The length of the CDR3 is 15 residues. The CDR3 region is CASSLTSDRVEPQYF. The CDR3 nucleotides are TGTGCCAGCAGTCTAACCTCGGACAGAGTTGAGCCCCAGTACTTC.

A few counts support this clonotype. This chain connects TRBV9 to TRBJ1-5; D ambiguous. Trimming took 0 bases from V and 10 from J, leaving 11 bases between them. Germline lookup yields CDR1 SGDLS and CDR2 YYNGEE. This CDR3 is 13 amino acids long. The CDR3 sequence is CASSVDLGGPQHF. CDR3 bases: TGTGCCAGCAGCGTAGATTTGGGAGGCCCCCAGCATTTT.

To note about this clonotype: A read error may explain this, as a much larger clone is one base away. This rearrangement joins TRBV14 to TRBJ2-3; a weak D match, TRBD1 (6 bases). Trimming cost V 3 bases and J 0 bases, with 13 bases left between them. CDR1 and CDR2 (germline): SGHDN, FVKESK. The CDR3 length is 16 residues. The DNA for the CDR3 is TGTGCCAGCAGCCACTTCGGGGACATAAGCACAGATACGCAGTATTTT. Protein sequence: CASSHFGDISTDTQYF.

The chain combines TRBV3-1 with TRBJ1-1; a weak D match, TRBD1 (5 bases). In germline, CDR1 is LGHDT, CDR2 YNNKEL (reference sequence). V lost 4 bases, J lost 0 bases, and 15 bases lay in between. The CDR3 has 16 amino acids. The CDR3 nucleotides are TGTGCCAGCAGCCCACGCGGGGCTAATATGAACACTGAAGCTTTCTTT. Amino acids: CASSPRGANMNTEAFF.

This clonotype was counted many times. The V call is TRBV4-3, the J call TRBJ1-3; D possibly corresponds to TRBD1 (6 bases). Trimming left V 1 base short and J 4 bases short, with 14 bases between. The CDR3 totals 16 residues. Germline V gene sequence: CDR1 LGHNA, CDR2 YSLEER. CDR3 nucleotides: TGCGCCAGCAGCCAAGCACGATCAGGGGCCGGAAACACCATATATTTT. Its translation is CASSQARSGAGNTIYF.

In this sample, this clonotype turned up many times. V is TRBV7-9 and J is TRBJ1-1, with D possibly matching TRBD1 (5 bases). V lost 1 base and J lost 5, with 11 bases in between. Germline V lookup: CDR1 SEHNR, CDR2 FQNEAQ (reference sequence). The CDR3 totals 14 residues. DNA of the CDR3: TGTGCCAGCAGCTTAGAGCATAAGGGGACTGAAGCTTTCTTT. Residues: CASSLEHKGTEAFF.

In the case of this clonotype: One end of the junction does not line up with germline, which may come from a read error. The J gene is TRBJ2-7, the V gene TRBV7-9; 14 bases are shared with TRBD2. The germline V gene has CDR1 SEHNR and CDR2 FQNEAQ (reference sequence). The CDR3 is 18 amino acids. The CDR3 protein is CASSLVRTSGRPPYERYF. CDR3 nucleotide sequence: TGTGCCAGCAGCTTAGTACGGACTAGCGGGAGGCCCCCCTACGAGCGGTACTTC.

This clonotype was detected many times. V gene TRBV5-6 combines with J gene TRBJ2-7; TRBD2 aligns across 12 bases. The V gene's germline CDR1 is SGHDT and CDR2 YYEEEE. This CDR3 spans 13 amino acids. V was clipped by 4 bases and J by 7 bases; unmatched bases: 3. The CDR3 DNA reads TGTGCCAGCAGCCCGGGACTAGCGGGTGAGCAGTACTTC. As protein: CASSPGLAGEQYF. The full variable domain, its missing parts supplied by reference TRBV5-6 and TRBJ2-7, is DAGVTQSPTHLIKTRGQQVTLRCSPKSGHDTVSWYQQALGQGPQFIFQYYEEEERQRGNFPDRFSGHQFPNYSSELNVNALLLGDSALYLCASSPGLAGEQYFGPGTRLTVT.

This clonotype was seen at least ten times. The genes are TRBV5-1 and TRBJ1-6; D is perhaps TRBD1 (5 bases). The CDR3 is made up of 20 amino acids. Germline values: CDR1 SGHRS, CDR2 YFSETQ. V lost 3 bases and J lost 10, with 32 bases in between. This CDR3 reads CASSSKTGARFSGDRSPLHF. The CDR3 DNA follows: TGCGCCAGCAGCTCCAAAACAGGCGCCCGCTTCAGCGGCGATCGCTCACCCCTCCACTTT.

This clonotype occurred many times. This chain connects TRBV23-1 to TRBJ2-7, with 9 bases aligning to TRBD2. TRBV23-1 is an open reading frame whose function is uncertain. The CDR3 is made up of 16 amino acids. The ends lost 8 bases at V and 7 bases at J; junction bases unmatched: 18. DNA for the CDR3: TGCGCCAGCCGCGGGGGGGAGACAGACCCGCCTTTGGAGCAGTACTTC. This gives the protein CASRGGETDPPLEQYF.

This clonotype was seen only a few times. This chain links TRBV6-4 with TRBJ2-2, with D possibly being TRBD1 (5 bases). From germline, CDR1 is MRHNA and CDR2 SNTAGT. The length of the CDR3 is 12 residues. The CDR3 here is CVKGQGSGELFF. The CDR3 nucleotides are TGTGTCAAGGGTCAGGGATCCGGGGAGCTGTTTTTT.

This clonotype has only a few counts. The V call is TRBV6-1, the J call TRBJ1-1; D not resolved. The CDR3 sequence is 12 residues long. V lost 4 bases and J 10 bases, leaving 13 bases between the germline ends. Germline CDR1 and CDR2: MNHNS and SASEGT. The CDR3 coding sequence is TGTGCCAGCAGTGGACTTCCGCCCCCAGCTTTCTTT. Its protein is CASSGLPPPAFF.

The chain carries TRBV4-3 and TRBJ1-1, with TRBD1 matching 8 bases. CDR1 and CDR2 from the germline V gene are LGHNA and YSLEER. V lost 0 bases, J lost 1 base, and 4 bases stayed unmatched. The CDR3 runs to 16 residues. The CDR3 region is CASSQDPGQGNTEAFF. CDR3 DNA: TGCGCCAGCAGCCAAGATCCAGGACAGGGGAACACTGAAGCTTTCTTT.

Worth noting for this clonotype: A read error may account for a junction end that differs from germline. This chain uses TRBV20-1 with TRBJ2-5; D is possibly TRBD2 (7 bases). The CDR3 has 12 residues. The germline gives CDR1 DFQATT, CDR2 SNEGSKA (reference sequence). CDR3 nucleotide sequence: TGCAGTGCTATCGGGGGGCAAGAGCCCCAGTACTTC. This translates into CSAIGGQEPQYF.

This clonotype was seen at least ten times. The rearrangement joins TRBV2 to TRBJ1-2; D ambiguous. CDR3 length: 12 residues. Germline loops: CDR1 SNHLY, CDR2 FYNNEI. With 10 bases removed from V and 4 bases from J, the gap between germline ends came to 13 bases. The CDR3 protein is CATQVPSYGYTF. The CDR3 region has the DNA TGTGCCACCCAGGTACCTAGCTATGGCTACACCTTC.

About this clonotype: Being one base from a much bigger clone, this may be a read error. The chain couples TRBV11-2 to TRBJ2-3; TRBD2 aligns across 10 bases. The CDR3 is 15 residues long. Germline V gives CDR1 SGHAT, CDR2 FQNNGV. Here the CDR3 DNA reads TGTGCCGGCAGACCGGGACTAGCGTCCACAGATACGCAGTATTTT. Residues: CAGRPGLASTDTQYF.

The gene calls are TRBV11-2 and TRBJ2-1, with 9 bases identical to TRBD1. The germline V gene encodes CDR1 SGHAT and CDR2 FQNNGV. CDR3 size: 17 residues. Losses at the gene ends were 2 bases for V and 3 bases for J; bases not matched to a gene: 8. CDR3 loop: CASSLPPGTGNYNEQFF. In nucleotides, the CDR3 is TGTGCCAGCAGCTTACCCCCCGGGACAGGGAACTACAATGAGCAGTTCTTC.